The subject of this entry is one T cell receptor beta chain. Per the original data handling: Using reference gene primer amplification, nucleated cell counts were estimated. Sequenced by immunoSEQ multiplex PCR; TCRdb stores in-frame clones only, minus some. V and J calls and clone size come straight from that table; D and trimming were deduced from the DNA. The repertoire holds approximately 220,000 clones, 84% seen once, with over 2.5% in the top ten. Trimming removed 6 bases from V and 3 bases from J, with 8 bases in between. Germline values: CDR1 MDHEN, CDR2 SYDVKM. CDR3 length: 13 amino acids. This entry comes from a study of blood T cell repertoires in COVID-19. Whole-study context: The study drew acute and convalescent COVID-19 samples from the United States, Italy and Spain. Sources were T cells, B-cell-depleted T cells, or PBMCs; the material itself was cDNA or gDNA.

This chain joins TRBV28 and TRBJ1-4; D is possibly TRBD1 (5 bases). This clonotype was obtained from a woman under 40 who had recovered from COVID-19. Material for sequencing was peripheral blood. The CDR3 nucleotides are TGTGCCAGCAGCCAGGGTTCTAATGAAAAACTGTTTTTT. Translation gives CASSQGSNEKLFF.